The 18 T cell receptor beta chains given below trace back to one sample, sequenced in a study of blood T cell repertoires in COVID-19. Libraries were prepared by immunoSEQ multiplex PCR; TCRdb keeps only in-frame clonotypes and omits some of them. The sample lists 61,000 or so clones; roughly 80% were seen once. Sequencing was performed on peripheral blood. The source of these receptors is a woman aged 70-85 years with acute or convalescent COVID-19.

This chain uses TRBV6-5 with TRBJ2-3, with TRBD2 identical over 7 bases. The ends lost 4 bases at V and 3 bases at J; junction bases unmatched: 4. The CDR3 is 14 amino acids. The V gene's germline CDR1 is MNHEY and CDR2 SVGAGI. Here the CDR3 DNA reads TGTGCCAGCAGTTTCGGGGGGTCTACAGATACGCAGTATTTT. The encoded protein is CASSFGGSTDTQYF.

The rearrangement uses TRBV9 and TRBJ2-7, with a possible D match to TRBD1 (6 bases). Germline values: CDR1 SGDLS, CDR2 YYNGEE. The CDR3 has 15 residues. V was clipped by 0 bases and J by 0 bases, with 10 bases between them. In DNA form, the CDR3 reads TGTGCCAGCAGCGTAGGCACGGACAGCTCCTACGAGCAGTACTTC. Translating it yields CASSVGTDSSYEQYF. The entire variable domain, with the rest obtained from reference TRBV9 and TRBJ2-7, is as follows: DSGVTQTPKHLITATGQRVTLRCSPRSGDLSVYWYQQSLDQGLQFLIQYYNGEERAKGNILERFSAQQFPDLHSELNLSSLELGDSALYFCASSVGTDSSYEQYFGPGTRLTVT.

The CDR3 spells CASSPYRAGGPNEQFF. CDR3 nucleotides: TGTGCCAGCAGCCCCTACCGGGCGGGGGGGCCCAATGAGCAGTTCTTC. This chain links TRBV7-8 with TRBJ2-1, with 9 bases that match TRBD2. This CDR3 is 16 amino acids long. In germline, CDR1 is SGHVS, CDR2 FQNEAQ. V shed 5 bases and J 6 bases; nucleotides not matched to a gene: 11.

The chain recombines TRBV5-1 with TRBJ2-2, with TRBD2 matching over 12 bases. CDR1 is SGHRS and CDR2 is YFSETQ in the germline V gene. The CDR3 is made up of 16 amino acids. Trimming took 4 bases from V and 6 from J; bases not matched to a gene: 7. For the CDR3, the DNA is TGCGCCAGCAGCCCCCCTAGCGGGGGGGGCCCCGGGGAGCTGTTTTTT. The encoded protein is CASSPPSGGGPGELFF.

This chain connects TRBV7-2 to TRBJ2-1, with D maybe TRBD1 (6 bases). Trimming took off 6 bases at V and 5 bases at J, with 11 bases between the two ends. The germline V gene encodes CDR1 SGHTA and CDR2 FQGNSA. The CDR3 covers 13 residues. The CDR3 sequence: CASSYRQDNEQFF. CDR3 in DNA: TGTGCCAGCAGTTATCGACAGGACAATGAGCAGTTCTTC.

V usage is TRBV11-3 and J usage is TRBJ2-3, with a weak D call TRBD2 (7 bases). The CDR3 covers 15 residues. V dropped 7 bases and J dropped 5 bases, with 19 bases sitting between them. CDR1 is SGHNT and CDR2 is YENEEA in the germline V gene. The DNA for the CDR3 is TGTGCCAGCACCGCAGGCGGGGGCCAGGTAGATACGCAGTATTTT. It encodes CASTAGGGQVDTQYF. Full variable domain (missing parts from reference TRBV11-3 and TRBJ2-3): EAGVVQSPRYKIIEKKQPVAFWCNPISGHNTLYWYLQNLGQGPELLIRYENEEAVDDSQLPKDRFSAERLKGVDSTLKIQPAELGDSAVYLCASTAGGGQVDTQYFGPGTRLTVL.

Comment on this clone: Other DNA sequences in the same sample also yield this CDR3. The CDR3 spells CASSSQGGTEAFF. CDR3 coding DNA: TGTGCCAGCAGCTCCCAGGGTGGCACTGAAGCTTTCTTT. The chain carries TRBV5-4 and TRBJ1-1; D might be TRBD1 (5 bases). Germline V gene data show CDR1 as SGHNT and CDR2 as YYREEE (reference sequence). The V end was cut by 3 bases, the J end by 4 bases, with 10 bases between. The CDR3 loop spans 13 amino acids.

The sample holds one count of this clone. The rearrangement links TRBV18 to TRBJ2-7, with TRBD1 as a possible D gene (6 bases). The V gene's germline CDR1 is KGHSH and CDR2 LQKENI. With 3 bases removed from V and 2 bases from J, the gap between germline ends came to 14 bases. The CDR3 consists of 15 residues. The CDR3 region has the DNA TGTGCCAGCTCACCCCAACAGGGCCGGACCTACGAGCAGTACTTC. Its translation: CASSPQQGRTYEQYF.

This chain links TRBV2 with TRBJ1-1; 8 bases agree with TRBD1. The CDR3 has 13 amino acids. V lost 8 bases and J lost 3; bases outside the gene matches: 5. The germline V gene encodes CDR1 SNHLY and CDR2 FYNNEI. The CDR3 nucleotides read TGTGCCAGCGGCCAGGGGGCTTACACTGAAGCTTTCTTT. Protein product: CASGQGAYTEAFF.

This chain connects TRBV5-5 to TRBJ2-3, with 7 bases fitting TRBD1. CDR1 is SGHKS, CDR2 YYEKEE, per germline (reference sequence). Trimming cost V 7 bases and J 5 bases; bases outside gene matches: 10. The CDR3 is 14 residues long. DNA of the CDR3: TGTGCCAGCGGCCGGGACAGACCCCGAGATACGCAGTATTTT. Protein product: CASGRDRPRDTQYF.

The chain is built from TRBV19 and TRBJ2-5; 8 nucleotides align to TRBD2. This CDR3 has 13 residues. V gave up 6 bases and J gave up 5 bases; unmatched junction bases: 5. CDR1 and CDR2 from the germline V gene are LNHDA and SQIVND (reference sequence). The CDR3 bases are TGTGCCAGTAGGAGCGGGGGAGGTGAGACCCAGTACTTC. Its protein product is CASRSGGGETQYF.

This chain links TRBV29-1 with TRBJ2-5; weak D call: TRBD2 (5 bases). This CDR3 is 13 amino acids long. V was trimmed by 6 bases and J by 4 bases, leaving 15 bases between them. Germline V gene data show CDR1 as SQVTM and CDR2 as ANQGSEA. For the CDR3, the DNA is TGCAGCGTCCGAAGCCCGGGGTCAGAGACCCAGTACTTC. It translates to CSVRSPGSETQYF.

The rearrangement links TRBV10-3 to TRBJ1-6, with D unresolved. V lost 0 bases and J lost 9, with 15 bases in between. Per the germline V gene, CDR1 is ENHRY and CDR2 is SYGVKD. The CDR3 spans 16 residues. This chain's CDR3 is CAISESTSGFGSPLHF. Here the CDR3 DNA reads TGTGCCATCAGTGAGTCGACTTCTGGGTTCGGTTCACCCCTCCACTTT.

V gene TRBV2 combines with J gene TRBJ1-2; D may be TRBD1 (6 bases). Per the germline V gene, CDR1 is SNHLY and CDR2 is FYNNEI. The CDR3 consists of 13 residues. V lost 3 bases and J lost 6, with 11 bases in between. The CDR3 bases are TGTGCCAGCAGTGATACAGGGTTCCATGGCTACACCTTC. This encodes CASSDTGFHGYTF.

The V call is TRBV3-1 (or the pseudogene TRBV3-2), the J call TRBJ2-2; tentative D call: TRBD1 (5 bases). Trimming pared 0 bases from V and 3 bases from J, leaving 8 bases between. This CDR3 is built from 15 residues. The V gene's germline CDR1 is LGHDT and CDR2 YNNKEL (reference sequence). Here the CDR3 reads CASSQDNRYTGELFF. The CDR3 bases are TGTGCCAGCAGCCAAGATAACAGGTACACCGGGGAGCTGTTTTTT.

Relative to its sample, this clone is medium-sized (0.01 to 0.1%). The V gene is TRBV3-1 (or the pseudogene TRBV3-2), the J gene TRBJ2-2; 9 nucleotides agree with TRBD2. Trimming cost V 5 bases and J 0 bases; bases outside gene matches: 10. Per germline, CDR1 LGHDT and CDR2 YNNKEL (reference sequence). The CDR3 extends over 18 amino acids. CDR3 region: CASSASLAGGTNTGELFF. The CDR3 DNA reads as TGTGCCAGCAGCGCGAGTCTGGCGGGGGGGACGAACACCGGGGAGCTGTTTTTT.

The chain couples TRBV6-1 to TRBJ1-4, with D unresolved. Trimming took off 0 bases at V and 4 bases at J, with 9 bases between the two ends. Germline V gives CDR1 MNHNS, CDR2 SASEGT. The CDR3 is 15 amino acids. Here the CDR3 reads CASSEAIAYNEKLFF. The CDR3 DNA is TGTGCCAGCAGTGAAGCCATAGCGTATAATGAAAAACTGTTTTTT.

The CDR3: CASTRGPSYEQYF. DNA of the CDR3: TGTGCCAGTACCCGGGGTCCATCCTACGAGCAGTACTTC. The chain is built from TRBV19 and TRBJ2-7; tentatively, D is TRBD2 (5 bases). The CDR3 is 13 amino acids. In germline, CDR1 is LNHDA, CDR2 SQIVND (reference sequence). V gave up 7 bases and J gave up 1 base, with 11 bases separating them.